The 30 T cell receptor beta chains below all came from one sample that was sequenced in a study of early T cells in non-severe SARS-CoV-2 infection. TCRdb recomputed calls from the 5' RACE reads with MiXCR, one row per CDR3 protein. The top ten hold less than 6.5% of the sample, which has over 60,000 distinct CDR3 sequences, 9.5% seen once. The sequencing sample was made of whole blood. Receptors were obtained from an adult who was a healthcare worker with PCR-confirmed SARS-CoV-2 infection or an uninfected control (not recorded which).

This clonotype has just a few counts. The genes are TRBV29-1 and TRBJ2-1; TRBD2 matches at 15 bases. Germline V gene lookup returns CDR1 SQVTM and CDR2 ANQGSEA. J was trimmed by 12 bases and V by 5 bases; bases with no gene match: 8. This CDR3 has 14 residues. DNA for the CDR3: TGCAGCGTTCATCGGACTAGCGGGGGGGCCGGGCAGTTCTTC. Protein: CSVHRTSGGAGQFF.

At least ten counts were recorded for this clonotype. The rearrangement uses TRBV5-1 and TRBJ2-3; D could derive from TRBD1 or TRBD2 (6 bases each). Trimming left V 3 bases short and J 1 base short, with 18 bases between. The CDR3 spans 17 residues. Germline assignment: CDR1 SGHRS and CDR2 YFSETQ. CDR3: CASSSSPGAERTDTQYF. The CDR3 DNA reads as TGCGCCAGCAGCTCCTCCCCGGGGGCAGAGCGCACAGATACGCAGTATTTT.

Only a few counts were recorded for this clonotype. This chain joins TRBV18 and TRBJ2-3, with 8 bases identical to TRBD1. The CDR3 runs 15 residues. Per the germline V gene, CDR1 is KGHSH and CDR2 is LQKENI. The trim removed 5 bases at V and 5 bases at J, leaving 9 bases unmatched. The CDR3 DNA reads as TGTGCCAGCTCATCGGCCCAGGGGGCTAGAGATACGCAGTATTTT. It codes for CASSSAQGARDTQYF.

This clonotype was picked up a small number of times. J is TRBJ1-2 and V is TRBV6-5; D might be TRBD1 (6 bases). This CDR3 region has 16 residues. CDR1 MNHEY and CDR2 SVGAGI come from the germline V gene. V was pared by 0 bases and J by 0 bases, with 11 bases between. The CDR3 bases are TGTGCCAGCAGTTACTCGATAGGGGGAGCTAACTATGGCTACACCTTC. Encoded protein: CASSYSIGGANYGYTF.

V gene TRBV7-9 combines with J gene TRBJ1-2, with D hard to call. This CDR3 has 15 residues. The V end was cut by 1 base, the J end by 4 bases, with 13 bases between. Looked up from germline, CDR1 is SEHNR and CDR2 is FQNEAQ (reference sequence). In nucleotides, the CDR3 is TGTGCCAGCAGCTTAGGAGATGGAGCAGGCTATGGCTACACCTTC. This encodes CASSLGDGAGYGYTF.

The CDR3 protein is CASSPGRSLAGPQRGIQYF. CDR3 nucleotides: TGTGCCAGCAGCCCCGGGAGAAGTCTAGCGGGACCCCAAAGGGGCATTCAGTACTTC. V gene TRBV6-2 or TRBV6-3 combines with J gene TRBJ2-4, with 9 bases lining up with TRBD2. Germline V lookup: CDR1 MNHEY, CDR2 SVGEGT. Trimming removed 6 bases from V and 9 bases from J; junction bases left unmatched: 24. This CDR3 region has 19 residues.

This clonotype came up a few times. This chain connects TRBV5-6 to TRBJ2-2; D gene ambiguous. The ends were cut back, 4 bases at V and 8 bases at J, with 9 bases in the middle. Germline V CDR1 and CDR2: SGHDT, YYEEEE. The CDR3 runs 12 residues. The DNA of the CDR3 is TGTGCCAGCAGCAACTCACAGGGGGAGCTGTTTTTT. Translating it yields CASSNSQGELFF.

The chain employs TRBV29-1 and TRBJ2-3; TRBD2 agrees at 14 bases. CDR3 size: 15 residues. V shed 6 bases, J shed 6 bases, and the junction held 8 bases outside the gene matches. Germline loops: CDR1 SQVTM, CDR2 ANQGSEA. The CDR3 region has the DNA TGCAGCGTCAACGGACTAGCGGGAGGTGCTGATACGCAGTATTTT. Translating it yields CSVNGLAGGADTQYF.

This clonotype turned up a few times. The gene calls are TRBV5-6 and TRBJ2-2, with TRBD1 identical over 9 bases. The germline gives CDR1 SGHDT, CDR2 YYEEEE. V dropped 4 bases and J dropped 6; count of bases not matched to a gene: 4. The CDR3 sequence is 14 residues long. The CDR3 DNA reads TGTGCCAGCAGCCAACAGGGGGCGCCCGGGGAGCTGTTTTTT. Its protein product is CASSQQGAPGELFF.

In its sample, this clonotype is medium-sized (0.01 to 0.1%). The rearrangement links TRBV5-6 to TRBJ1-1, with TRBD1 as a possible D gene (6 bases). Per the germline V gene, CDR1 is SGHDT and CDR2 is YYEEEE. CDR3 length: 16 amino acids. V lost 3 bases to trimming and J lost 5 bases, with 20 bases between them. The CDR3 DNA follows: TGTGCCAGCAGCTGGCCCCGGACAGCGCCGAGGACTGAAGCTTTCTTT. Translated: CASSWPRTAPRTEAFF.

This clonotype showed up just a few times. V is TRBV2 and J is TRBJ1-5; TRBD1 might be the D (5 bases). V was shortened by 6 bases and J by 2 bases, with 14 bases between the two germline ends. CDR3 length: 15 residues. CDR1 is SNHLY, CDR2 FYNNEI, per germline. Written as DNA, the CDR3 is TGTGCCAGCAGGTCCTTAGAAGGGGGCAATCAGCCCCAGCATTTT. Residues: CASRSLEGGNQPQHF.

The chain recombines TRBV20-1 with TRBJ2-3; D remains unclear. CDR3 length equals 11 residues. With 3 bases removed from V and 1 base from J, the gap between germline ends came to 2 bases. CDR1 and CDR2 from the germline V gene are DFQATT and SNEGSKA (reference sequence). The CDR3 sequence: CSARGTDTQYF. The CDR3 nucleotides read TGCAGTGCTAGGGGCACAGATACGCAGTATTTT.

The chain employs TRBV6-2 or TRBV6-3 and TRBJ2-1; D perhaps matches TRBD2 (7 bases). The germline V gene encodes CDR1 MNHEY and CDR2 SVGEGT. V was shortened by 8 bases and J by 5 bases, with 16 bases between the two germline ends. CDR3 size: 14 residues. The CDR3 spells CASYGGGADNEQFF. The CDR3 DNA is TGTGCCAGCTATGGGGGGGGGGCCGACAATGAGCAGTTCTTC.

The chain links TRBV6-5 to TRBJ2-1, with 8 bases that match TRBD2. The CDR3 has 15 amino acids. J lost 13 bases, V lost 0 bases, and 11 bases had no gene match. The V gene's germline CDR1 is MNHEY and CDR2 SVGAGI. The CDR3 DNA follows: TGTGCCAGCAGTTACTCGACCCCAGCGGGAGAAGATCAGTTCTTC. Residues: CASSYSTPAGEDQFF.

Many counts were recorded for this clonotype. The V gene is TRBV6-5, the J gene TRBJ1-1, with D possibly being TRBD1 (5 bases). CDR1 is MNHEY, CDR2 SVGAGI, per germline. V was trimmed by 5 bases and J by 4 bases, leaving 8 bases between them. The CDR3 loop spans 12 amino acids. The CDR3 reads CASSPGSTEAFF. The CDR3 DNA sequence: TGTGCCAGCAGTCCAGGGAGCACTGAAGCTTTCTTT.

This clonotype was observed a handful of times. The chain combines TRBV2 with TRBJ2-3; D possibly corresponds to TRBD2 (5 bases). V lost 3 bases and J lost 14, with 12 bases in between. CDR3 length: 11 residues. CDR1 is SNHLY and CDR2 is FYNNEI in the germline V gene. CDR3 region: CASSEAGPPYF. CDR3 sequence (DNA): TGTGCCAGCAGTGAGGCGGGTCCGCCGTATTTT.

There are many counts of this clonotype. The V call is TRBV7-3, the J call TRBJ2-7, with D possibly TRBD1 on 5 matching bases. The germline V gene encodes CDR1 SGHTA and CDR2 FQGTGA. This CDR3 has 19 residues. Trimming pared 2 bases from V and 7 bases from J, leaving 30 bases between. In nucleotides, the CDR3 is TGTGCCAGCAGCTTATTACCCGCCCGGGTGGGTACAGGAGTTGGAGAGCAGTACTTC. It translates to CASSLLPARVGTGVGEQYF.

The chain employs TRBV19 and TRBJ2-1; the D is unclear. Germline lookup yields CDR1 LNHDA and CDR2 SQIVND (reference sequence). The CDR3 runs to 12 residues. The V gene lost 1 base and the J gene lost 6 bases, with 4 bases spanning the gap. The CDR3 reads CASSIGVNEQFF. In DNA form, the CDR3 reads TGTGCCAGTAGTATAGGGGTCAATGAGCAGTTCTTC.

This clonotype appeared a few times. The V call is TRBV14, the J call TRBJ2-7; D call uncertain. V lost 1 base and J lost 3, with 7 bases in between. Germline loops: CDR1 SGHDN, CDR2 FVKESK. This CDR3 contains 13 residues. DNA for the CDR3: TGTGCCAGCAGCCAAGCCTGGCGCTACGAGCAGTACTTC. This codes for CASSQAWRYEQYF.

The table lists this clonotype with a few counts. The CDR3 DNA reads TGTGCCAGCAGCTTACAGGGCTACACAGATACGCAGTATTTT. The encoded protein is CASSLQGYTDTQYF. The V and J genes are TRBV7-2 and TRBJ2-3; a possible D gene is TRBD1 (5 bases). The germline V gene has CDR1 SGHTA and CDR2 FQGNSA. V gave up 2 bases and J gave up 2 bases, with 8 bases separating them. The CDR3 is 14 amino acids.

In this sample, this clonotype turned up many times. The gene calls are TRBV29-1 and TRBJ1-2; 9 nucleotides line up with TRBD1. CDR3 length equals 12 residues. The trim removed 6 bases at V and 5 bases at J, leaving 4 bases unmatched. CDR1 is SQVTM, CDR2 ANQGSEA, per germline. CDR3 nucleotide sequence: TGCAGCGTAGCACAGGGGGCTTATGGCTACACCTTC. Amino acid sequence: CSVAQGAYGYTF.

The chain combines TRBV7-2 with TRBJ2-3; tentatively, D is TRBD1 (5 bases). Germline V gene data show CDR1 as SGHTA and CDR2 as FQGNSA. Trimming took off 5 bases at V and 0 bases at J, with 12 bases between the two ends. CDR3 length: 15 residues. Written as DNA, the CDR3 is TGTGCCAGCAGCCCCACGACAGTCAGCACAGATACGCAGTATTTT. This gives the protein CASSPTTVSTDTQYF.

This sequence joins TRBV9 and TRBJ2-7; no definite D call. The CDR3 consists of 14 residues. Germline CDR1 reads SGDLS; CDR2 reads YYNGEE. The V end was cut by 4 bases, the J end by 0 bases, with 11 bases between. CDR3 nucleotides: TGTGCCAGCAGCCCTCGTGGGTACTCCTACGAGCAGTACTTC. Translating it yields CASSPRGYSYEQYF. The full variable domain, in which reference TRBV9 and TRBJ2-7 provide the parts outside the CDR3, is DSGVTQTPKHLITATGQRVTLRCSPRSGDLSVYWYQQSLDQGLQFLIQYYNGEERAKGNILERFSAQQFPDLHSELNLSSLELGDSALYFCASSPRGYSYEQYFGPGTRLTVT.

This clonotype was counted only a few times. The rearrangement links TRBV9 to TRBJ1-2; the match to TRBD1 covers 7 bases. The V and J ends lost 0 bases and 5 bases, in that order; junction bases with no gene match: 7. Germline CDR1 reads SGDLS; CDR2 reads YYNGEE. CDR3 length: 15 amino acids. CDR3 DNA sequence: TGTGCCAGCAGCGTAGGCCCCTCGACAGGGTATGGCTACACCTTC. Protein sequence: CASSVGPSTGYGYTF.

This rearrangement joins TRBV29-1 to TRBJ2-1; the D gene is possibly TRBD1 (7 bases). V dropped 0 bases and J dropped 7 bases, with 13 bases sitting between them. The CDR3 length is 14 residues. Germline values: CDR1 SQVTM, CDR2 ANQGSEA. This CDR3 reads CSVEDGGGKNEQFF. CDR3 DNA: TGCAGCGTTGAAGATGGAGGGGGCAAGAATGAGCAGTTCTTC.

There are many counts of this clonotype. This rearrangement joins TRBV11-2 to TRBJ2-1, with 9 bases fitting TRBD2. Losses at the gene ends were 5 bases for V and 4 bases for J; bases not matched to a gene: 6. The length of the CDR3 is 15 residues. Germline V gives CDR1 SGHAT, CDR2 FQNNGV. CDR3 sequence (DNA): TGTGCCAGCAGCCGCCCAGCGGGGGGTTACAATGAGCAGTTCTTC. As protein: CASSRPAGGYNEQFF.

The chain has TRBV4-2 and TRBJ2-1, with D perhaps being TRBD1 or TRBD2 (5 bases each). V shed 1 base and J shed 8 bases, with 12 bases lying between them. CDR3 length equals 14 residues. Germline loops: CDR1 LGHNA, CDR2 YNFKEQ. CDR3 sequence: CASSQGQGRDEQFF. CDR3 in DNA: TGTGCCAGCAGCCAAGGTCAGGGACGAGATGAGCAGTTCTTC.

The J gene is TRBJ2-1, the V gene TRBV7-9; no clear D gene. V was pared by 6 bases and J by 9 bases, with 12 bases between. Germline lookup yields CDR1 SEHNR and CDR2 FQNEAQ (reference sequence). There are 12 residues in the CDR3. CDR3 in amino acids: CASSPEISEQFF. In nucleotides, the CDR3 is TGTGCCAGCAGTCCGGAGATCAGTGAGCAGTTCTTC.

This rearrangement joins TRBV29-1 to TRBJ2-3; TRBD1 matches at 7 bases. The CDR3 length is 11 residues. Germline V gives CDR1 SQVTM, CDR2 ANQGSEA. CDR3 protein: CTGQQTDTQYF. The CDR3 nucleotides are TGCACGGGACAGCAAACAGATACGCAGTATTTT.

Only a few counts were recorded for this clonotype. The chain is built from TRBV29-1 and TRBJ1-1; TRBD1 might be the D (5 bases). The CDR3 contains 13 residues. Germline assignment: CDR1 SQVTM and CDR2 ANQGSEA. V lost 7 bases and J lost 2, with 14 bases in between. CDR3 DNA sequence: TGCAGCGCGGTTCAGGGTTTTAACACTGAAGCTTTCTTT. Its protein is CSAVQGFNTEAFF.